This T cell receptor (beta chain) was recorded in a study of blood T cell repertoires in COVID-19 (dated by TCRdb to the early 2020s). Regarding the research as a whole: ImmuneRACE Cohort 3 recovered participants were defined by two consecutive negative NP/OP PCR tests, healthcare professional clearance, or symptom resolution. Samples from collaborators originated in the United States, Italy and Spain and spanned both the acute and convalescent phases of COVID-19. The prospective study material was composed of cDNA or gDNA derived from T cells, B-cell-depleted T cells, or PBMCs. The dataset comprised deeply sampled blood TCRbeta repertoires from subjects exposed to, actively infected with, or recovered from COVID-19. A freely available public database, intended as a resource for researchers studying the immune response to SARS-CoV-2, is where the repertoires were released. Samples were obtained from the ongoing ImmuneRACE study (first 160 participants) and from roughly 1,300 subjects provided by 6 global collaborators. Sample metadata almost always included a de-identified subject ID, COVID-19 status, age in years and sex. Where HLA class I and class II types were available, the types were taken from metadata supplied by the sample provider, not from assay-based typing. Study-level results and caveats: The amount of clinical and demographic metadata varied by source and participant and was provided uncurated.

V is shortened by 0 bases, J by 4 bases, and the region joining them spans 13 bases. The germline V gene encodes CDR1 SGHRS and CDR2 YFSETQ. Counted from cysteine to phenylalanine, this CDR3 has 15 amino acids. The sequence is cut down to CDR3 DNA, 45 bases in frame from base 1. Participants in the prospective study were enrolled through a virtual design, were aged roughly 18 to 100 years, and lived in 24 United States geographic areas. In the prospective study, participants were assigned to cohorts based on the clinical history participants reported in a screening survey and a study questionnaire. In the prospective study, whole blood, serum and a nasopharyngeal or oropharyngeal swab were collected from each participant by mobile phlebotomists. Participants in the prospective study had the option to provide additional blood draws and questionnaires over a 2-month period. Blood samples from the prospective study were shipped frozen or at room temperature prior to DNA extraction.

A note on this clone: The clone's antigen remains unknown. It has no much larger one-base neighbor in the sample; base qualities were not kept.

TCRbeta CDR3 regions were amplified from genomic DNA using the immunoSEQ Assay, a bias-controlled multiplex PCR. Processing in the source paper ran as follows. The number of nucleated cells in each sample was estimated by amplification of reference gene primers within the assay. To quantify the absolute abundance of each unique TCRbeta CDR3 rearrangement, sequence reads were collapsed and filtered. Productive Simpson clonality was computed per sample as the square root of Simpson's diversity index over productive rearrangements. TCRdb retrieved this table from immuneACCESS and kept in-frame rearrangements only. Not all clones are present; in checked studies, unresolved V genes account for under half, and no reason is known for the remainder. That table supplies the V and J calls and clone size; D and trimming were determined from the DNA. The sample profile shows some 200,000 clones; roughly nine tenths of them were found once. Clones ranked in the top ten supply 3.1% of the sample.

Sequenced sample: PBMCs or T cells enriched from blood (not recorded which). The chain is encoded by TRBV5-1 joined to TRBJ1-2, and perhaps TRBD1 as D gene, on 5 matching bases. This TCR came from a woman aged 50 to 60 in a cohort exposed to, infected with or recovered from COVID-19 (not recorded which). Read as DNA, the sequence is TGCGCCAGCAGCTTGGATGCAGGACAAGGCTATGGCTACACCTTC. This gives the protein CASSLDAGQGYGYTF.